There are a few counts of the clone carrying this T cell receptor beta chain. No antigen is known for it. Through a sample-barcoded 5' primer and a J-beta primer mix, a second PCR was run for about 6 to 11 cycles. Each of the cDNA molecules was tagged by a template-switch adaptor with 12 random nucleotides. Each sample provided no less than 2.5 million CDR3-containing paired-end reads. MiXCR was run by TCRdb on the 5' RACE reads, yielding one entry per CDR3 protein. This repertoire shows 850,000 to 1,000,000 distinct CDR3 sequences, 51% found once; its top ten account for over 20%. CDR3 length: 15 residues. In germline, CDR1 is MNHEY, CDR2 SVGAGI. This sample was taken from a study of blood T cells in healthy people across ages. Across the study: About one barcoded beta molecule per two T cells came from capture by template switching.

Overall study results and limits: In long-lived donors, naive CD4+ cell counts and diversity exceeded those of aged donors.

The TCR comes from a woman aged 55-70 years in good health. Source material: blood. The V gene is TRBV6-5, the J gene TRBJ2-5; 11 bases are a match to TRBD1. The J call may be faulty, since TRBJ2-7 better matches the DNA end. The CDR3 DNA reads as TGTGCCAGCAGTTACGGGACAGGGGGAGGGTACGAGCAGTACTTC. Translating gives CASSYGTGGGYEQYF.